This entry describes one TCR beta chain. The data stem from a study of response to subunit inactivated influenza vaccine. The CDR3 is 15 amino acids. Trimming left V 6 bases short and J 7 bases short, with 18 bases between. Germline assignment: CDR1 SNHLY and CDR2 FYNNEI. A single record per CDR3 protein comes from TCRdb applying MiXCR to the RT-PCR reads. The sample holds hundreds of thousands of distinct CDR3 sequences; more than 15% are singletons and the top ten take around 3%. The sequence derives from a man aged 50 to 69 who received an inactivated influenza vaccine. This specimen was CD4+ T cells sorted from PBMCs, taken roughly 24 months after vaccination. The chain joins TRBV2 to TRBJ1-4; D perhaps matches TRBD1 (6 bases). The CDR3 DNA is TGTGCCAGCAGAGTACAGGGAAATGGGGGTGAAAAACTGTTTTTT. Translated, it gives CASRVQGNGGEKLFF.